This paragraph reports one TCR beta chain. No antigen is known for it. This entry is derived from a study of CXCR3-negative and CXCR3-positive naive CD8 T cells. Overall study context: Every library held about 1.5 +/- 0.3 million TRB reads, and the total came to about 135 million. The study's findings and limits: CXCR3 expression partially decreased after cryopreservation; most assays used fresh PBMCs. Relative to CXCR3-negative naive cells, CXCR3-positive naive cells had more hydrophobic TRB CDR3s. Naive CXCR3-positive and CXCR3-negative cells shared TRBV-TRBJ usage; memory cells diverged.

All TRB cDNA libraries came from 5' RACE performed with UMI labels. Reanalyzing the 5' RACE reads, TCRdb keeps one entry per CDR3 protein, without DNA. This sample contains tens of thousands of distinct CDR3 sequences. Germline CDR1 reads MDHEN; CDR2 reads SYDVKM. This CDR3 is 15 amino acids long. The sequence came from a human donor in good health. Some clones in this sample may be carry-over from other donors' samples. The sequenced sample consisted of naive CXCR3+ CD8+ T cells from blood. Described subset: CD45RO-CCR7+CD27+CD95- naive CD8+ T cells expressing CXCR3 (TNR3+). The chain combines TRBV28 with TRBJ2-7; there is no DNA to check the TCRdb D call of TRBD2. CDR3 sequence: CASSLGSSLNYEQYF.